These 9 T cell receptor beta chains originate from one sample sequenced in a study of Ad26.COV2.S vaccination and SARS-CoV-2 variants. The treatment: about 20 received Ad26.COV2.S at low or high dose, single or two shots; five or six received placebo; per-sample allocation not given. Sampling happened 63 days after the first vaccine or placebo injection. Assay used: immunoSEQ multiplex PCR; TCRdb lists only in-frame clones, some missing. The repertoire holds around 270,000 clones, with around 90% as singletons. This specimen was peripheral blood, taken in a trial of Ad26.COV2.S vaccine versus placebo. The receptors stem from a person between 18 and 65 years old who received the Ad26.COV2.S COVID-19 vaccine or a placebo.

The chain combines TRBV18 with TRBJ2-6; the match to TRBD1 covers 8 bases. J gave up 1 base and V 3 bases, and 14 bases lay outside the gene matches. From germline, CDR1 is KGHSH and CDR2 LQKENI. This CDR3 spans 20 amino acids. The CDR3 DNA reads as TGTGCCAGCTCACCCTTCCCAGGACAGGGAAGCCCTTCTGGGGCCAACGTCCTGACTTTC. This encodes CASSPFPGQGSPSGANVLTF.

V gene TRBV10-1 combines with J gene TRBJ2-7, with a possible D match to TRBD1 (6 bases). CDR3 length equals 13 residues. V shed 6 bases and J shed 3 bases, with 12 bases lying between them. Germline CDR1 WNHNN, CDR2 SYGVQD (reference sequence). CDR3 sequence (DNA): TGCGCCAGCAGGGAAGGACAGATCTACGAGCAGTACGTC. This encodes CASREGQIYEQYV.

The chain is built from TRBV7-6 and TRBJ2-7, with 7 nucleotides matching TRBD1. Trimming removed 3 bases from V and 6 bases from J; junction bases left unmatched: 11. The CDR3 sequence is 15 residues long. Germline V CDR1 and CDR2: SGHVS, FNYEAQ. The CDR3 reads CASSFAGTAWTEQYF. CDR3 DNA: TGTGCCAGCAGCTTCGCCGGGACAGCATGGACCGAGCAGTACTTC.

The rearrangement uses TRBV9 and TRBJ2-2; D might be TRBD2 (5 bases). V was clipped by 2 bases and J by 0 bases, with 8 bases between them. Germline V lookup: CDR1 SGDLS, CDR2 YYNGEE. The CDR3 loop spans 15 amino acids. The CDR3 sequence is CASSVGLTNTGELFF. In DNA form, the CDR3 reads TGTGCCAGCAGCGTCGGACTCACGAACACCGGGGAGCTGTTTTTT.

In this sample, this clone turned up once. The chain couples TRBV4-2 to TRBJ2-7; D remains unclear. The germline V gene has CDR1 LGHNA and CDR2 YNFKEQ. V lost 0 bases and J 3 bases, leaving 18 bases between the germline ends. This CDR3 is built from 17 residues. The CDR3 region has the DNA TGTGCCAGCAGCCAAGATAACGCCCTTCGGGCGAGCTACGAGCAGTACTTC. It codes for CASSQDNALRASYEQYF.

V is TRBV7-2 and J is TRBJ1-6; TRBD1 matches 8 bases. V was pared by 0 bases and J by 0 bases, with 7 bases of the junction left unmatched. The CDR3 spans 19 residues. Germline V gene sequence: CDR1 SGHTA, CDR2 FQGNSA. The CDR3 loop is CASSLAPGQGSSYNSPLHF. CDR3 DNA sequence: TGTGCCAGCAGCTTAGCGCCAGGACAGGGAAGCTCCTATAATTCACCCCTCCACTTT.

The table lists this clone with a few counts. This chain connects TRBV6-5 to TRBJ1-3; no firm D call. V was clipped by 0 bases and J by 4 bases, with 10 bases between them. The CDR3 totals 15 residues. The germline V gene encodes CDR1 MNHEY and CDR2 SVGAGI. The CDR3 DNA reads TGTGCCAGCAGTTACTCCCCACACCAAGGAAACACCATATATTTT. This codes for CASSYSPHQGNTIYF.

The chain has TRBV30 and TRBJ2-7, with 8 bases fitting TRBD1. Trimming cost V 8 bases and J 0 bases; bases outside gene matches: 6. Germline V gene lookup returns CDR1 GTSNPN and CDR2 SVGIG (reference sequence). This CDR3 is built from 13 residues. In nucleotides, the CDR3 is TGTGCCGTAAGCACAGGGGGCTCCTACGAGCAGTACTTC. Translated: CAVSTGGSYEQYF.

This clone was detected once. The chain joins TRBV7-2 to TRBJ2-5, with 7 bases matching TRBD2. Germline V gene sequence: CDR1 SGHTA, CDR2 FQGNSA. V shed 2 bases and J 2 bases; nucleotides not matched to a gene: 8. This CDR3 spans 16 amino acids. The CDR3 protein is CASSLQAERGQETQYF. CDR3 in DNA: TGTGCCAGCAGCTTACAGGCCGAGCGGGGTCAAGAGACCCAGTACTTC.